These 17 T cell receptor beta chains share one sample of origin, sequenced in a study of identical twins. TCRdb ran MiXCR on the 5' RACE reads and lists one entry per CDR3 protein. The sample has 750,000 to 950,000 distinct CDR3 sequences, 9% to 15% seen once. These same records also appear under a second study, on yellow fever vaccine responses in identical twins.

The sample was PBMCs. The receptors originated from a woman aged 18 to 35 in good health.

This clonotype is a singleton in its sample. This rearrangement joins TRBV11-2 to TRBJ2-5; weak D call: TRBD1 (5 bases). The CDR3 is 14 amino acids. The V gene's germline CDR1 is SGHAT and CDR2 FQNNGV. V lost 2 bases, J lost 4 bases, and 11 bases lay in between. CDR3 bases: TGTGCCAGCAGCTTATGGCAGGGTCCAGAGACCCAGTACTTC. It encodes CASSLWQGPETQYF.

This clonotype was seen a handful of times. J is TRBJ2-3 and V is TRBV5-1; a weak D match, TRBD2 (7 bases). Trimming removed 6 bases at V and 4 bases at J, with 15 bases between. The CDR3 loop spans 14 amino acids. Germline loops: CDR1 SGHRS, CDR2 YFSETQ. The CDR3 DNA reads as TGCGCCAGCAATGGGGGGGGCGCGGCAGATACGCAGTATTTT. Translation gives CASNGGGAADTQYF.

The chain has TRBV6-1 and TRBJ2-5; 10 bases line up with TRBD2. In germline, CDR1 is MNHNS, CDR2 SASEGT. CDR3 size: 15 residues. J gave up 2 bases and V 6 bases, and 6 bases lay outside the gene matches. The CDR3 DNA follows: TGTGCCAGCAGAGATAGCGGGGGGCCTCAAGAGACCCAGTACTTC. Translated: CASRDSGGPQETQYF.

This sequence joins TRBV10-2 and TRBJ2-1, with D maybe TRBD2 (7 bases). This CDR3 contains 13 residues. V was cut by 8 bases and J by 6 bases, with 14 bases left in between. Germline-derived CDR1 and CDR2 are WSHSY and SAAADI. The CDR3 DNA is TGCGCCAGCGGGGGGGGCCTAGTCAATGAGCAGTTCTTC. This sequence encodes CASGGGLVNEQFF.

This clonotype was counted only a few times. This sequence joins TRBV7-8 and TRBJ2-3; the D is unclear. Germline CDR1 is SGHVS and CDR2 is FQNEAQ. The CDR3 length is 16 residues. Trimming removed 1 base from V and 1 base from J, with 12 bases in between. The CDR3 is CASSLGSWGGTDTQYF. The CDR3 nucleotides read TGTGCCAGCAGCTTAGGGTCGTGGGGTGGCACAGATACGCAGTATTTT.

A few counts support this clonotype. The chain links TRBV5-1 to TRBJ2-7, with 9 bases identical to TRBD2. Germline V gene sequence: CDR1 SGHRS, CDR2 YFSETQ. After removal of 7 bases from V and 3 bases from J, the junction contained 14 bases not matched to a gene. This CDR3 has 16 amino acids. The CDR3 nucleotides are TGCGCCAGCGAGTCCCACAGACTAGCGGAAATCTACGAGCAGTACGTC. As protein: CASESHRLAEIYEQYV.

The gene calls are TRBV5-1 and TRBJ1-1; TRBD1 is a possible D gene (5 bases). Trimming stripped 0 bases from V and 3 bases from J, with 12 bases between. The CDR3 consists of 15 residues. The germline V gene has CDR1 SGHRS and CDR2 YFSETQ. CDR3 nucleotides: TGCGCCAGCAGCTTGGAAAGGCTGGGGGACACTGAAGCTTTCTTT. This translates into CASSLERLGDTEAFF.

This clonotype has just a few counts. The chain links TRBV2 to TRBJ2-5; 8 bases map to TRBD2. The length of the CDR3 is 15 residues. J lost 2 bases, V lost 4 bases, and 6 bases had no gene match. Germline CDR1 and CDR2: SNHLY and FYNNEI. The CDR3 DNA is TGTGCCAGCAGTGGGTTTAGCGGGATACAAGAGACCCAGTACTTC. Its translation is CASSGFSGIQETQYF.

This clonotype was counted a few times. The chain joins TRBV20-1 to TRBJ1-5; D gene unclear. This CDR3 has 13 amino acids. Germline assignment: CDR1 DFQATT and CDR2 SNEGSKA (reference sequence). The V and J ends lost 7 bases and 0 bases respectively, with 10 bases between them. The CDR3 here is CSVGRNSNQPQHF. CDR3 in DNA: TGCAGTGTTGGACGGAATAGCAATCAGCCCCAGCATTTT.

The gene calls are TRBV18 and TRBJ2-7; TRBD2 is a possible D gene (6 bases). The V end was cut by 0 bases, the J end by 1 base, with 13 bases between. Germline V gene lookup returns CDR1 KGHSH and CDR2 LQKENI. CDR3 length: 16 amino acids. The DNA of the CDR3 is TGTGCCAGCTCACCACCGCTTGGGACTGGATCCTACGAGCAGTACTTC. As protein: CASSPPLGTGSYEQYF.

This rearrangement joins TRBV13 to TRBJ2-6; 7 nucleotides align to TRBD1. The CDR3 spans 19 residues. Germline CDR1 PRHDT, CDR2 FYEKMQ (reference sequence). V trimming: 5 bases; J trimming: 0 bases; junction bases outside the gene matches: 13. CDR3 sequence: CASSPPDRAFYSGANVLTF. DNA of the CDR3: TGTGCCAGCAGCCCGCCCGACAGGGCTTTCTACTCTGGGGCCAACGTCCTGACTTTC.

This clonotype was seen a handful of times. This sequence joins TRBV10-3 and TRBJ2-2, with 8 bases matching TRBD1. The CDR3 length is 14 residues. Germline CDR1 reads ENHRY; CDR2 reads SYGVKD. V trimming: 6 bases; J trimming: 1 base; junction bases outside the gene matches: 1. The CDR3 loop reads CAIRTGENTGELFF. CDR3 DNA sequence: TGTGCCATCAGGACAGGGGAGAACACCGGGGAGCTGTTTTTT.

This chain connects TRBV12-3 or TRBV12-4 to TRBJ1-1; TRBD1 matches 9 bases. The J segment lost 4 bases and the V segment lost 5 bases, leaving 5 bases of the junction unmatched. CDR3 length: 14 amino acids. Here the CDR3 reads CASSRNRGLTEAFF. CDR3 nucleotide sequence: TGTGCCAGCAGTAGAAACAGGGGGCTCACTGAAGCTTTCTTT.

Only a few counts were recorded for this clonotype. V gene TRBV20-1 combines with J gene TRBJ2-3; D might be TRBD1 (5 bases). V was trimmed by 6 bases and J by 3 bases, leaving 13 bases between them. This CDR3 has 13 residues. The germline V gene encodes CDR1 DFQATT and CDR2 SNEGSKA (reference sequence). The CDR3 here is CSALGARTDTQYF. The DNA of the CDR3 is TGCAGTGCCTTAGGGGCGCGAACAGATACGCAGTATTTT.

This chain links TRBV2 with TRBJ2-7; tentative D call: TRBD1 (5 bases). The germline V and J ends were trimmed by 1 base and 3 bases, with 16 bases remaining between them. The CDR3 totals 16 residues. The V gene's germline CDR1 is SNHLY and CDR2 FYNNEI. In DNA form, the CDR3 reads TGTGCCAGCAGTGAAGTCCAGGGATACCAAAACTACGAGCAGTACGTC. Translated: CASSEVQGYQNYEQYV.

This clonotype occurred many times. The rearrangement links TRBV15 to TRBJ1-1; D unresolved. The CDR3 is 14 amino acids. V lost 1 base to trimming and J lost 0 bases, with 6 bases between them. Germline V CDR1 and CDR2: LNHNV, YYDKDF (reference sequence). CDR3 amino acids: CATSRGQLNTEAFF. CDR3 nucleotide sequence: TGTGCCACCAGCAGAGGACAACTGAACACTGAAGCTTTCTTT.

This chain joins TRBV6-1 and TRBJ1-1; D remains ambiguous. Trimming removed 8 bases at V and 4 bases at J, with 11 bases between. Germline lookup yields CDR1 MNHNS and CDR2 SASEGT. This CDR3 has 12 amino acids. The CDR3 reads CASLAGFTEAFF. The CDR3 coding sequence is TGTGCCAGCCTAGCGGGGTTCACTGAAGCTTTCTTT.